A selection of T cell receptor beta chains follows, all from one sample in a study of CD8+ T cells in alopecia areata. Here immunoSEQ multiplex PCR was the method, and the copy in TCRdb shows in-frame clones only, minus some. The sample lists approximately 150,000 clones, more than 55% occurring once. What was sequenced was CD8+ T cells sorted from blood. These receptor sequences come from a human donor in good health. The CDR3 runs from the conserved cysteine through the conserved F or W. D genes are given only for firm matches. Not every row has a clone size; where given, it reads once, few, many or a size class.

CDR3nt: TGTGCCTGGAGTGACAGGGGAGGAGGAAGCACTGAAGCTTTCTTT
CDR3aa: CAWSDRGGGSTEAFF
abundance: NA
j_gene: TRBJ1-1
v_gene: TRBV30
d_gene: TRBD1

CDR3nt: TGCGCCAGCAGCCAAGGGGGCCGGGCTGAAGCTTTCTTT
CDR3aa: CASSQGGRAEAFF
abundance: NA
j_gene: TRBJ1-1
v_gene: TRBV4-1
d_gene: NA

CDR3nt: TGTGCCAGCAGTTTAGGGGGTATGAACACTGAAGCTTTCTTT
CDR3aa: CASSLGGMNTEAFF
abundance: NA
j_gene: TRBJ1-1
v_gene: TRBV27
d_gene: NA

CDR3nt: TGTGCCAGCTCCCCTCCGGGCGGGAGAGGGTCAGATACGCAGTATTTT
CDR3aa: CASSPPGGRGSDTQYF
abundance: few
j_gene: TRBJ2-3
v_gene: TRBV2
d_gene: TRBD2

CDR3nt: TGTGCCAGCAGTTCGCCAAACAGGTCCTGGCAGTACTTC
CDR3aa: CASSSPNRSWQYF
abundance: few
j_gene: TRBJ2-7
v_gene: TRBV27
d_gene: NA

CDR3nt: TGCAGCGTGGATACTAGCGGGAGGGCCACAGATACGCAGTATTTT
CDR3aa: CSVDTSGRATDTQYF
abundance: few
j_gene: TRBJ2-3
v_gene: TRBV29-1
d_gene: TRBD2

CDR3nt: TGTGCCAGCAGCTCTAGCGGGAGGGAATTCAATGAGCAGTTCTTC
CDR3aa: CASSSSGREFNEQFF
abundance: NA
j_gene: TRBJ2-1
v_gene: TRBV7-9
d_gene: TRBD2

CDR3nt: TGCAGCGTTGAAGATCTCGGGGGGCAGCACAATGAGCAGTTCTTC
CDR3aa: CSVEDLGGQHNEQFF
abundance: NA
j_gene: TRBJ2-1
v_gene: TRBV29-1
d_gene: NA

CDR3nt: TGTGCCAGCAGCGCAGGTAACGGGGCAGGTAATGAGCAGTACTTC
CDR3aa: CASSAGNGAGNEQYF
abundance: NA
j_gene: TRBJ2-7
v_gene: TRBV9
d_gene: NA

CDR3nt: TGCAGCGTTGCTGGGACAGATGGCTACACCTTC
CDR3aa: CSVAGTDGYTF
abundance: NA
j_gene: TRBJ1-2
v_gene: TRBV29-1
d_gene: TRBD1

CDR3nt: TGCAGCGTTCAGGAACGGGACACCACTACCTCTGGGGCCAACGTCCTGACTTTC
CDR3aa: CSVQERDTTTSGANVLTF
abundance: NA
j_gene: TRBJ2-6
v_gene: TRBV29-1
d_gene: NA